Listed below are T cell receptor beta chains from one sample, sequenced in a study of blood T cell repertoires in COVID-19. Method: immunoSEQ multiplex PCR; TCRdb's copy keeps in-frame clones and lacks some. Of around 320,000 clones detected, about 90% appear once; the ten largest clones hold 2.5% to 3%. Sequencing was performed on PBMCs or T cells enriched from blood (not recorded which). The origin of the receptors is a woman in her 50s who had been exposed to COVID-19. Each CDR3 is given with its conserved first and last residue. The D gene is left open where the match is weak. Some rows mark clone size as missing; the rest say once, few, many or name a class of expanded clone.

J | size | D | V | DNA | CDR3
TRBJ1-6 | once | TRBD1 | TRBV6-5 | TGTGCCAGCAGTCGACAGGGAGATAATTCACCCCTCCACTTT | CASSRQGDNSPLHF
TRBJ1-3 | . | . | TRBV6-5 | TGTGCCAGCAGGAGTGGTGGAAACACCATATATTTT | CASRSGGNTIYF
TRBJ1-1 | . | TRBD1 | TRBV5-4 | TGTGCCACGTCTAAGGGACAGGGCAACACTGAAGCTTTCTTT | CATSKGQGNTEAFF
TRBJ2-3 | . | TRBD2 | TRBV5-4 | TGTGCCAGCAGTTCCAGGCAGGGAGGGAACACAGATACGCAGTATTTT | CASSSRQGGNTDTQYF
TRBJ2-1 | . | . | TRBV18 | TGTGCCAGCTCACCATTCGAGTTTGCTTACAATGAGCAGTTCTTC | CASSPFEFAYNEQFF
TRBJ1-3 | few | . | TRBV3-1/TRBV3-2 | TGTGCCAGCAGCCCAAGCGGGGGGCTACCTGGAAACACCATATATTTT | CASSPSGGLPGNTIYF
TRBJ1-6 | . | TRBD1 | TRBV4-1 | TGCGCCAGCAGCCAAGGACAGGGTTACTATAATTCACCCCTCCACTTT | CASSQGQGYYNSPLHF
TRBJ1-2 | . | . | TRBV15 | TGTGCCACCAGCAGAGGCCCAGCTTTCAGAAACTCGGGGGGCAATGGCTACACCTTC | CATSRGPAFRNSGGNGYTF
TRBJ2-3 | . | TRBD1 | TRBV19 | TGTGCCAGTAGTGAACAGGGGGGCACAGATACGCAGTATTTT | CASSEQGGTDTQYF
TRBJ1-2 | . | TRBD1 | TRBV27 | TGTGCCAGCAGTTTAGGACAGGGCTATGGCTACACCTTC | CASSLGQGYGYTF
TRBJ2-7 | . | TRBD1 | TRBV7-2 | TGTGCCAGCAGCTTCCCGGGACAGGGATACGAGCAGTACTTC | CASSFPGQGYEQYF
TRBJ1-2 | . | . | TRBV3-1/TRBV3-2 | TGTGCCAGCAGCCAAGAAAGTACGGCGGGCCTATATGGCTACACCTTC | CASSQESTAGLYGYTF
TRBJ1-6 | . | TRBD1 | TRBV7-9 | TGTGCCAGCAGCAACAGGGACAGGGGGTCTTCACCCCTCCACTTT | CASSNRDRGSSPLHF
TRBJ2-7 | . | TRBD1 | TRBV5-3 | TGTGCCAGAAGCCCGCAGGGGGTTCGGGTCACCTACGAGCAGTACTTC | CARSPQGVRVTYEQYF
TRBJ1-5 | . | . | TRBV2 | TGTGCCAGCAGCTCACAGGACAATCAGCCCCAGCATTTT | CASSSQDNQPQHF
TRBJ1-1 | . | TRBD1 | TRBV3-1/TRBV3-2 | TGTGCCAGCAGCCTACGACTGACAGGGGGCACTGAAGCTTTCTTT | CASSLRLTGGTEAFF
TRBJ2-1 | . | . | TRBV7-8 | TGTGCCAGCAGCGGACCCCGCAGGGTCAATAGCAATGAGCAGTTCTTC | CASSGPRRVNSNEQFF
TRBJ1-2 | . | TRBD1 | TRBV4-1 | TGCGCCAGCAGCGTAAGTCCGGGACAGTCCACATATGGCTACACCTTC | CASSVSPGQSTYGYTF
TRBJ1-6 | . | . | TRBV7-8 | TGTGCCAGCAGCACCGCTGGGGCGCCTCTTAGTTCACCCCTCCACTTT | CASSTAGAPLSSPLHF
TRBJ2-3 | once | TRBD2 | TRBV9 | TGTGCCAGCAGCGTACCTCGAATAGCGGGGCGCCACACAGATACGCAGTATTTT | CASSVPRIAGRHTDTQYF
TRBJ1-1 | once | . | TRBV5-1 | TGCGCCAGCAGCCGTAACGTAGACAGGATGAACACTGAAGCTTTCTTT | CASSRNVDRMNTEAFF
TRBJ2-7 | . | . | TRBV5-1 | TGCGCCAGCAGCCGAGAGGGACAAACATACGAGCAGTACTTC | CASSREGQTYEQYF